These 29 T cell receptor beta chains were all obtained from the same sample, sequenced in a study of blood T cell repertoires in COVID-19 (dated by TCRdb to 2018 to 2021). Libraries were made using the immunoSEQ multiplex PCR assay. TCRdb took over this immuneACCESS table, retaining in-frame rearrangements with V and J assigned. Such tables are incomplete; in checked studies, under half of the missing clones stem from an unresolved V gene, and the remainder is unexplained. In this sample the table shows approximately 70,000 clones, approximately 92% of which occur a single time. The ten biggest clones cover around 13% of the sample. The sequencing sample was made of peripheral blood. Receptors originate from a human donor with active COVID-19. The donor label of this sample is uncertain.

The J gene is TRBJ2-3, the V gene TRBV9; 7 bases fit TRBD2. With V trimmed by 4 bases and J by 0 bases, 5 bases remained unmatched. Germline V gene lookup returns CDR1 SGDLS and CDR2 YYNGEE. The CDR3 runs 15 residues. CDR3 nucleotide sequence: TGTGCCAGCAGCACTTCGGGACTAAGCACAGATACGCAGTATTTT. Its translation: CASSTSGLSTDTQYF.

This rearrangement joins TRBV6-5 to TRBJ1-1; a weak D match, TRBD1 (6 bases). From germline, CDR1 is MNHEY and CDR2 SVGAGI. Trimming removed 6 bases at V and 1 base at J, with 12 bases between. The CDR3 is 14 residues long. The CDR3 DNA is TGTGCCAGCAGGTTACAGGGAACGAACACTGAAGCTTTCTTT. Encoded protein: CASRLQGTNTEAFF.

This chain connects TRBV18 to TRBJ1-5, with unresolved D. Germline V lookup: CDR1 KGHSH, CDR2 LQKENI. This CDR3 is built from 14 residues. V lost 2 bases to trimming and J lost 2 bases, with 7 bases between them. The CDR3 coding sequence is TGTGCCAGCTCACCAAGGAGGGGCAATCAGCCCCAGCATTTT. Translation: CASSPRRGNQPQHF.

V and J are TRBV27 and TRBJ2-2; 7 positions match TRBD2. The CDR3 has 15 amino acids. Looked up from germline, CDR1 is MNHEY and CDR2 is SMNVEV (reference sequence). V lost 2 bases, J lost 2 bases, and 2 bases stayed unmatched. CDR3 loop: CASSLRGRNTGELFF. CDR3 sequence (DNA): TGTGCCAGCAGTTTACGCGGGAGAAACACCGGGGAGCTGTTTTTT.

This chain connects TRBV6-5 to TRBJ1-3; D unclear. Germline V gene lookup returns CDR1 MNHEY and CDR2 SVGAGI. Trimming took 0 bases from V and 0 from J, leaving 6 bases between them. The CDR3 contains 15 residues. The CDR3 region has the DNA TGTGCCAGCAGTTACTCGAGGTTCTCTGGAAACACCATATATTTT. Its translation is CASSYSRFSGNTIYF.

The DNA for the CDR3 is TGTGCCAGCAGCTTGGCTCCGGGACTAGTTTACAATGAGCAGTTCTTC. Its translation is CASSLAPGLVYNEQFF. The V call is TRBV7-3, the J call TRBJ2-1; 8 bases line up with TRBD2. After removal of 3 bases from V and 4 bases from J, the junction contained 8 bases not matched to a gene. Germline V gene data show CDR1 as SGHTA and CDR2 as FQGTGA. The CDR3 is 16 amino acids. Variable domain in full (rest from reference TRBV7-3 and TRBJ2-1): GAGVSQTPSNKVTEKGKYVELRCDPISGHTALYWYRQSLGQGPEFLIYFQGTGAADDSGLPNDRFFAVRPEGSVSTLKIQRTERGDSAVYLCASSLAPGLVYNEQFFGPGTRLTVL.

CDR3 DNA: TGTGCCAGCAGCTTAGTTCCAGGGGAGGAGACCCAGTACTTC. Residues: CASSLVPGEETQYF. The genes are TRBV7-2 and TRBJ2-5, with D possibly matching TRBD1 (6 bases). Germline V gene lookup returns CDR1 SGHTA and CDR2 FQGNSA. Trimming took 1 base from V and 5 from J, leaving 11 bases between them. The CDR3 length is 14 residues.

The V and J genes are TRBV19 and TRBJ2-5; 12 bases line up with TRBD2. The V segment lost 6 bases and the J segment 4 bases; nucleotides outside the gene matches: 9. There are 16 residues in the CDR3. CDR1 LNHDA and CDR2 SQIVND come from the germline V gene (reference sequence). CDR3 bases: TGTGCCAGTAGCGAATCTAGCGGGAGGGCCGGAGAGACCCAGTACTTC. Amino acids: CASSESSGRAGETQYF.

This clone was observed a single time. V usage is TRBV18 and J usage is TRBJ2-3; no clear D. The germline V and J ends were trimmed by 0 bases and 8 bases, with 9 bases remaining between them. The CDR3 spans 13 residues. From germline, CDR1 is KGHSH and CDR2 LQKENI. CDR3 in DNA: TGTGCCAGCTCACCACCGTTACAGAGTACGCAGTATTTT. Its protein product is CASSPPLQSTQYF.

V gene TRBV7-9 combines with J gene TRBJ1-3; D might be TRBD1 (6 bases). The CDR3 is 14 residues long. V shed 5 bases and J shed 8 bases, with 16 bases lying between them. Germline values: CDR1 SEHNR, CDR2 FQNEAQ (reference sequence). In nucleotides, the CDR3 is TGTGCCAGCAGCGGCGGACAGTCGAGGTACACCATATATTTT. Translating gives CASSGGQSRYTIYF.

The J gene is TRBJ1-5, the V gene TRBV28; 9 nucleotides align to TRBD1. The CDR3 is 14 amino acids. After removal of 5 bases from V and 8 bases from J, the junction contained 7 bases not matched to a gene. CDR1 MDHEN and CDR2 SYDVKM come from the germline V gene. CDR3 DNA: TGTGCCAGCAGTCCCGGGACAGGGTACGAGCCCCAGCATTTT. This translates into CASSPGTGYEPQHF.

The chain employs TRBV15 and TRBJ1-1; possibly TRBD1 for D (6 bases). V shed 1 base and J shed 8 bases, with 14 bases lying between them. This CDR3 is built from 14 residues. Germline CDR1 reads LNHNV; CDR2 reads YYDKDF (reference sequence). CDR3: CATSRGAGAYEAFF. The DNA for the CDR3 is TGTGCCACCAGCAGAGGGGCAGGGGCATACGAAGCTTTCTTT.

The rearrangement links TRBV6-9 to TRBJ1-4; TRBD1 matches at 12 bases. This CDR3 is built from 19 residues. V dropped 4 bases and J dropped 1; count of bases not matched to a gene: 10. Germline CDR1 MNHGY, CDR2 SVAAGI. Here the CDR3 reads CASSSLGTGGEGTNEKLFF. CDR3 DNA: TGTGCCAGCAGTTCCCTCGGGACAGGGGGCGAGGGAACTAATGAAAAACTGTTTTTT.

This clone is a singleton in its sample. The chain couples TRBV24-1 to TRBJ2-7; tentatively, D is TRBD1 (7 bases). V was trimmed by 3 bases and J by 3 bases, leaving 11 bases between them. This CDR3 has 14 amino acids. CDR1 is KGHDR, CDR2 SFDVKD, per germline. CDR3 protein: CATSDTGEVYEQYF. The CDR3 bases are TGTGCCACCAGTGATACAGGGGAGGTCTACGAGCAGTACTTC.

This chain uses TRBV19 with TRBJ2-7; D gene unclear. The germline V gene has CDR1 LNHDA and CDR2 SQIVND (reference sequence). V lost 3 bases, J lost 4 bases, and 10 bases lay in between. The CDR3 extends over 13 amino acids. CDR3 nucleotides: TGTGCCAGTAGTATGGGCCAGCCGTACGAGCAGTACTTC. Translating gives CASSMGQPYEQYF.

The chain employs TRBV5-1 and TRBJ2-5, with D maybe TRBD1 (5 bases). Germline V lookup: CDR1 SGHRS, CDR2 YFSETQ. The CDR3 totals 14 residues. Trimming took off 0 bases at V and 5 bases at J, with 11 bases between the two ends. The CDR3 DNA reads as TGCGCCAGCAGCTTGGTAGGGGAAGGGGAGACCCAGTACTTC. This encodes CASSLVGEGETQYF. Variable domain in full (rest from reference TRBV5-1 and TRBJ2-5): KAGVTQTPRYLIKTRGQQVTLSCSPISGHRSVSWYQQTPGQGLQFLFEYFSETQRNKGNFPGRFSGRQFSNSRSEMNVSTLELGDSALYLCASSLVGEGETQYFGPGTRLLVL.

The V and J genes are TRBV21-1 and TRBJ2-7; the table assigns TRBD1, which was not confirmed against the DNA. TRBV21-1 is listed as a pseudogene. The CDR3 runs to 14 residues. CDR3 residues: CASSKRHAIYEQYF. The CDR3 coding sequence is TGTGCCAGCAGCAAAAGACACGCAATCTACGAGCAGTACTTC.

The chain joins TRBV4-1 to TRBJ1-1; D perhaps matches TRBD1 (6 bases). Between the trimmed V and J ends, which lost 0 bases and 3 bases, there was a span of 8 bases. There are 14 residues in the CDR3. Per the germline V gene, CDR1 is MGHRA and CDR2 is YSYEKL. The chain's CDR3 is CASSQDTGYTEAFF. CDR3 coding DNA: TGCGCCAGCAGCCAAGATACAGGGTACACTGAAGCTTTCTTT.

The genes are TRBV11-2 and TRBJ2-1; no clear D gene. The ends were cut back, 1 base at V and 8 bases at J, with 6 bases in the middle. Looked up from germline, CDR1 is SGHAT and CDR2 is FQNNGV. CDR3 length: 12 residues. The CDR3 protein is CASSLVEHEQFF. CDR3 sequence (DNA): TGTGCCAGCAGCTTAGTAGAGCATGAGCAGTTCTTC.

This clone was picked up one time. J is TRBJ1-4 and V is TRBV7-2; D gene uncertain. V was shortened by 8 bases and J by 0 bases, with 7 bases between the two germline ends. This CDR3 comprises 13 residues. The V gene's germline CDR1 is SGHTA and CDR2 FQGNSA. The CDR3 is CASSRATNEKLFF. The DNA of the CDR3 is TGTGCCAGCTCTAGAGCAACTAATGAAAAACTGTTTTTT.

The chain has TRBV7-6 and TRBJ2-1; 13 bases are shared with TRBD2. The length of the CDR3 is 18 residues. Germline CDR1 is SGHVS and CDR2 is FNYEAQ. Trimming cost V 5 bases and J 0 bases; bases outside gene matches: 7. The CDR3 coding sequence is TGTGCCAGCAGCGTGACTAGCGGGAGGTCAAGCTCCTACAATGAGCAGTTCTTC. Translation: CASSVTSGRSSSYNEQFF.

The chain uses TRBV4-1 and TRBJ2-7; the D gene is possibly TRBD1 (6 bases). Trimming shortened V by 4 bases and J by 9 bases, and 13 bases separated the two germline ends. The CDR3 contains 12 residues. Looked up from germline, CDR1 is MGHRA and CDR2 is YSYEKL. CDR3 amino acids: CASSPYSGAQYF. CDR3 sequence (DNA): TGCGCCAGCAGCCCTTATTCAGGGGCGCAGTACTTC.

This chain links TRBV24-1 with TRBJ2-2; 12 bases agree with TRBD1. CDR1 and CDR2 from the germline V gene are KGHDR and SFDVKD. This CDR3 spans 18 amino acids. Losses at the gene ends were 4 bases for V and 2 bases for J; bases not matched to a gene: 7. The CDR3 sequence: CATSDSPGQGANTGELFF. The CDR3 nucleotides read TGTGCCACCAGTGACTCTCCGGGACAGGGGGCCAACACCGGGGAGCTGTTTTTT.

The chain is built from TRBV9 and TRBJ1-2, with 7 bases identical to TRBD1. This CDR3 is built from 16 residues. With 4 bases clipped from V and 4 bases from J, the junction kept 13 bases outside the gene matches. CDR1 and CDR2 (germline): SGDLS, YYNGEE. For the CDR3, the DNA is TGTGCCAGCAGCCACCCGGAGGGGGCGCATAGCTATGGCTACACCTTC. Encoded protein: CASSHPEGAHSYGYTF.

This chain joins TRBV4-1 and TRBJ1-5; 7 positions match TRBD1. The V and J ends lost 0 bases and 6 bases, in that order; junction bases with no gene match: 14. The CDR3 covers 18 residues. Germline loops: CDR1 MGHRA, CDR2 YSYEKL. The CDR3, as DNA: TGCGCCAGCAGCCAAGACCCTCCCCAGACAGGGTTAGGTCAGCCCCAGCATTTT. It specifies CASSQDPPQTGLGQPQHF.

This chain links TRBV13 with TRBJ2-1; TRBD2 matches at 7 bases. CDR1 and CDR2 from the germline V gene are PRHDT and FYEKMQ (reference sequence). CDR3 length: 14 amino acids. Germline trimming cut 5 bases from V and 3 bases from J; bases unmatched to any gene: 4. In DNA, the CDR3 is TGTGCCAGCAGCCCTGGACTAGGCTACAATGAGCAGTTCTTC. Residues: CASSPGLGYNEQFF.

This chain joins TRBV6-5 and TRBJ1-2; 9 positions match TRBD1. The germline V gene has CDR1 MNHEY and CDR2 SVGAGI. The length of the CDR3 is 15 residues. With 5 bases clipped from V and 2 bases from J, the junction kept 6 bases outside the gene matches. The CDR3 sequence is CASSRSGTGNYGYTF. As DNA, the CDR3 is TGTGCCAGCAGTAGATCCGGGACAGGGAACTATGGCTACACCTTC.

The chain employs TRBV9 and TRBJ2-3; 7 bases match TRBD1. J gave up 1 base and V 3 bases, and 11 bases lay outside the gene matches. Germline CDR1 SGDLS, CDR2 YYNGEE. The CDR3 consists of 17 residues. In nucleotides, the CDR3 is TGTGCCAGCAGCGCTAGCCCCACAGGGGACCGCACAGATACGCAGTATTTT. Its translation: CASSASPTGDRTDTQYF.

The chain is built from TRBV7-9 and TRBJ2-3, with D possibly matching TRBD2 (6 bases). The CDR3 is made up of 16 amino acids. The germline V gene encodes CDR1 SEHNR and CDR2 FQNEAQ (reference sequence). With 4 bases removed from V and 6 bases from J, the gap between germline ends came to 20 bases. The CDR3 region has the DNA TGTGCCAGCAGCTCGTCCGGGACGGGGGAGGCGGATACGCAGTATTTT. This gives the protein CASSSSGTGEADTQYF.